This T cell receptor beta chain was observed in a study of control samples from healthy donors and cancer patients. The method was immunoSEQ multiplex PCR; TCRdb's version includes in-frame clones alone and lacks a portion of them. The sample has 120,000 or so clones, around 87% seen once. Germline CDR1 reads SGHTA; CDR2 reads FQGNSA. V shed 1 base, J shed 4 bases, and the junction held 4 bases outside the gene matches. This CDR3 contains 15 residues. Sequenced: blood. V gene TRBV7-2 combines with J gene TRBJ1-5; 7 bases match TRBD1. This clonotype was sampled from a man in his sixties in good health. The CDR3 DNA follows: TGTGCCAGCAGCTTAGGACAGGGTCTAAATCAGCCCCAGCATTTT. As protein: CASSLGQGLNQPQHF.